This T cell receptor (beta chain) was recovered during a study of cytomegalovirus exposure and HLA in healthy donors. Findings of the study overall: Later genetic work tied a missense DCLRE1C variant to beta-chain V and J trimming. Excluded were some V segments that proved indistinguishable, including TRBV6-2 and TRBV6-3.

This clone was detected a few times. Its antigen is undetermined. The CDR3 contains 15 residues. The PCR ran on 60 Vbeta and 13 Jbeta primers. Sequenced by immunoSEQ multiplex PCR; TCRdb stores in-frame clones only, minus some. The table has some 150,000 clones, about four fifths seen once. The sequencing input was PBMCs. This sequence joins TRBV21-1 and TRBJ2-6; the DNA was not compared with TRBD2, the D call given in the table. TRBV21-1 is a listed pseudogene. The receptor comes from a middle-aged man in good health and CMV-seropositive. This chain's CDR3 is CASSKDHSGANVLTF. In DNA, the CDR3 is TGTGCCAGCAGCAAAGATCACTCCGGGGCCAACGTCCTGACTTTC.